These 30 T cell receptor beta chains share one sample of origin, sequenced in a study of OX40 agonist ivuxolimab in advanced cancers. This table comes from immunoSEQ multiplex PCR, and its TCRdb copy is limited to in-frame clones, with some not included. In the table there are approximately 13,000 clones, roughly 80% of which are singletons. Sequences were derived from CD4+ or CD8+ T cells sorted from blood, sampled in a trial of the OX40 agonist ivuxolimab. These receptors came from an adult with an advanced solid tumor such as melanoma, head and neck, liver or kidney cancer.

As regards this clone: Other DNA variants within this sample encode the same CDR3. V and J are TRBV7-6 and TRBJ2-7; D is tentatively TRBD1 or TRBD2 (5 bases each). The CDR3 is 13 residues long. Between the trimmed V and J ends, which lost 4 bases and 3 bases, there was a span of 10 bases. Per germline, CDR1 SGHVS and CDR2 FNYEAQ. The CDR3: CASSSGPNYEQYF. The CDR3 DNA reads TGTGCCAGCAGCTCGGGGCCGAACTACGAGCAGTACTTC. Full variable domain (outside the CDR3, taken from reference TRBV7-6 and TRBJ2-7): GAGVSQSPRYKVTKRGQDVALRCDPISGHVSLYWYRQALGQGPEFLTYFNYEAQQDKSGLPNDRFSAERPEGSISTLTIQRTEQRDSAMYRCASSSGPNYEQYFGPGTRLTVT.

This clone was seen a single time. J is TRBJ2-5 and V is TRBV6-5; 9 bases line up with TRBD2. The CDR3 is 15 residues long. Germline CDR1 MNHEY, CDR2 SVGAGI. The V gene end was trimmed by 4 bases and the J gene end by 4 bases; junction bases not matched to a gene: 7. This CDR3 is CASSSIAGALETQYF. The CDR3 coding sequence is TGTGCCAGCAGTTCTATAGCGGGAGCCCTAGAGACCCAGTACTTC.

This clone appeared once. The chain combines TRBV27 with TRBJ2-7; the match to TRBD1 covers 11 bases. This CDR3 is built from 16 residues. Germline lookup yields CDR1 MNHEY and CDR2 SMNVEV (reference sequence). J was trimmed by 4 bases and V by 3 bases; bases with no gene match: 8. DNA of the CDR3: TGTGCCAGCAGTTTTGGCGCCGGGACAGGGGGTTACGAGCAGTACTTC. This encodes CASSFGAGTGGYEQYF.

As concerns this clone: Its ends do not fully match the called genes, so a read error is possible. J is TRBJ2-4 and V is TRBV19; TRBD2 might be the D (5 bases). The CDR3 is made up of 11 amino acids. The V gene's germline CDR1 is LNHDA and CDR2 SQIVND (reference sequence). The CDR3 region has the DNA TGTGCCAGTAGGATAGGAGACTATCAGTACTTC. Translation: CASRIGDYQYF.

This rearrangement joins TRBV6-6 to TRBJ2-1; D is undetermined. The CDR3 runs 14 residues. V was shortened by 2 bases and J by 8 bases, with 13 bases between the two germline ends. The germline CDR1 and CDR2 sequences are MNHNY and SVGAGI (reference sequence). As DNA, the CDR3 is TGTGCCAGCAGTTACGGGCCTCAGAGTGATGAGCAGTTCTTC. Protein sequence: CASSYGPQSDEQFF.

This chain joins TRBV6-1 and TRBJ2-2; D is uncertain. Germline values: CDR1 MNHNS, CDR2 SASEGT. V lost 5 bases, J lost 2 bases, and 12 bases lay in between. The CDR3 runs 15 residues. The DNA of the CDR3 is TGTGCCAGCAGTCCCACATTACTAAACACCGGGGAGCTGTTTTTT. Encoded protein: CASSPTLLNTGELFF.

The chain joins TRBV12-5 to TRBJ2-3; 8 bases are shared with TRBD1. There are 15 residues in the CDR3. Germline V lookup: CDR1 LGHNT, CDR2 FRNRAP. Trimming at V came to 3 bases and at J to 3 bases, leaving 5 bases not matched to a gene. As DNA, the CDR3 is TGTGCTAGTGGTTTTGGGACAGGAATTACAGATACGCAGTATTTT. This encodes CASGFGTGITDTQYF. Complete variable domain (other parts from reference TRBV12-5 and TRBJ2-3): DARVTQTPRHKVTEMGQEVTMRCQPILGHNTVFWYRQTMMQGLELLAYFRNRAPLDDSGMPKDRFSAEMPDATLATLKIQPSEPRDSAVYFCASGFGTGITDTQYFGPGTRLTVL.

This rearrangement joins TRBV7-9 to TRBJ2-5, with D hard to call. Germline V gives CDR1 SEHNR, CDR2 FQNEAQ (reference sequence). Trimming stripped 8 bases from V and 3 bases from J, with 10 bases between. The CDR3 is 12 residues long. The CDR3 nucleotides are TGTGCCAGCTGTCCGGTAAAAGAGACCCAGTACTTC. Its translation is CASCPVKETQYF.

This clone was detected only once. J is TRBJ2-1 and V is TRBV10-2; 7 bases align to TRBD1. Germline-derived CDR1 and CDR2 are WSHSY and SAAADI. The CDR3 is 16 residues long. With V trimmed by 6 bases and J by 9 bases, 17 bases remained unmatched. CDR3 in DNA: TGCGCCAGCAGCGGCGGACAGGCCGGATGGAGCAGTGAGCAGTTCTTC. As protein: CASSGGQAGWSSEQFF.

In nucleotides, the CDR3 is TGTGCCAGCAGCCCCGCCGGGGAGCTGTTTTTT. Protein sequence: CASSPAGELFF. This chain joins TRBV11-2 and TRBJ2-2; unclear D gene. Germline V gives CDR1 SGHAT, CDR2 FQNNGV. The CDR3 is 11 residues long. Trimming cost V 5 bases and J 6 bases, with 4 bases left between them.

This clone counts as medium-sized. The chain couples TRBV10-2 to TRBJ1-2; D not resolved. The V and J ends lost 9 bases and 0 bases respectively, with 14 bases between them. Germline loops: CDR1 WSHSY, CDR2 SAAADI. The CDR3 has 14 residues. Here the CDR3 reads CASTATPANYGYTF. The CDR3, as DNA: TGCGCCAGTACCGCCACACCTGCTAACTATGGCTACACCTTC.

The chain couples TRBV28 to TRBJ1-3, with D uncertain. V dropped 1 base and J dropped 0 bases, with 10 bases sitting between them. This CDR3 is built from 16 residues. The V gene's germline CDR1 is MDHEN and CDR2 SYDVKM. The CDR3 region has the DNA TGTGCCAGCAGTTTATTGTTCGAGCGCTCTGGAAACACCATATATTTT. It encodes CASSLLFERSGNTIYF.

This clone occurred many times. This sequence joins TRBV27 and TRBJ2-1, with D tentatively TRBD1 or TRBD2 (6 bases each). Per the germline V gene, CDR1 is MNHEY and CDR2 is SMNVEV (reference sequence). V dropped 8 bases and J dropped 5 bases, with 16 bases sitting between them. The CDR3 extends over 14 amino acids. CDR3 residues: CASRKGGLNNEQFF. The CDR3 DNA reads TGTGCCAGCCGTAAAGGGGGGCTAAACAATGAGCAGTTCTTC.

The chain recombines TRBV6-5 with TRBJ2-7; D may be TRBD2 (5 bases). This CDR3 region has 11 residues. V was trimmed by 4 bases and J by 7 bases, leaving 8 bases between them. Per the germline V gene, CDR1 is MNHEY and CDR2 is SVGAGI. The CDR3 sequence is CASSFPGEQYF. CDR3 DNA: TGTGCCAGCAGTTTCCCGGGGGAGCAGTACTTC.

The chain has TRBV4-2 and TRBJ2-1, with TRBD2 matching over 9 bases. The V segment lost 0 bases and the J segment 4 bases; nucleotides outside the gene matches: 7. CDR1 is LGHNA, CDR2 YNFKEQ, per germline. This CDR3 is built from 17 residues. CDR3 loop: CASSQEEAGGGYNEQFF. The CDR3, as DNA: TGTGCCAGCAGCCAAGAGGAAGCGGGAGGAGGGTACAATGAGCAGTTCTTC.

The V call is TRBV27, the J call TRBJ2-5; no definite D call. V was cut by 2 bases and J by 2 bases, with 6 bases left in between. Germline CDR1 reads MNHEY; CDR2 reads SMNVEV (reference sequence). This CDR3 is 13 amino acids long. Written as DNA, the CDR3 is TGTGCCAGCAGTTTACCCTCTCAAGAGACCCAGTACTTC. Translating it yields CASSLPSQETQYF.

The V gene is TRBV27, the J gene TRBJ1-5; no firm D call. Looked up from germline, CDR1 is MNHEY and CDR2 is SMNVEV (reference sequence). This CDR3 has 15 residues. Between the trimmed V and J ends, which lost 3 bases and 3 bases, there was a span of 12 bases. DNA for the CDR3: TGTGCCAGCAGTTTCTCGGCGGTAGTCAATCAGCCCCAGCATTTT. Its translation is CASSFSAVVNQPQHF.

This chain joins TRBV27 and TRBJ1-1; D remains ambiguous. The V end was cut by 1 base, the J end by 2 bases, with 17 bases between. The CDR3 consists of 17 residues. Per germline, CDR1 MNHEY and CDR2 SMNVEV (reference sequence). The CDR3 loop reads CASSLYPLDGLNTEAFF. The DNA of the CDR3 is TGTGCCAGCAGTTTATACCCCCTGGACGGCCTAAACACTGAAGCTTTCTTT.

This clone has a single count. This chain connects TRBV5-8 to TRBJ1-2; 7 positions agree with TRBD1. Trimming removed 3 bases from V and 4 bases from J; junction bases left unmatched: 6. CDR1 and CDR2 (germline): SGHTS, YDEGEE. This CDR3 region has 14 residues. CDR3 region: CASSYPGQIYGYTF. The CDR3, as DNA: TGTGCCAGCAGCTACCCGGGACAGATCTATGGCTACACCTTC.

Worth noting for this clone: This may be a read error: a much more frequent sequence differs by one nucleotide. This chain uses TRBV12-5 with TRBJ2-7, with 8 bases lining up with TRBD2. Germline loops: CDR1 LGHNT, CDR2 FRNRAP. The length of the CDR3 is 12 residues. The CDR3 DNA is TGTGCTAGTGCGAGCGGGAGTTACGAGCAGTGCTTC. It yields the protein CASASGSYEQCF.

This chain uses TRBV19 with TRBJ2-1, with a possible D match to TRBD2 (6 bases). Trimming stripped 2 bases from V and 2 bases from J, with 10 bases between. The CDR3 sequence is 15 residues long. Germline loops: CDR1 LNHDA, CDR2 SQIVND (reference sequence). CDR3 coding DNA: TGTGCCAGTAGTATACTCCGACTAGCCTACAATGAGCAGTTCTTC. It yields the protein CASSILRLAYNEQFF.

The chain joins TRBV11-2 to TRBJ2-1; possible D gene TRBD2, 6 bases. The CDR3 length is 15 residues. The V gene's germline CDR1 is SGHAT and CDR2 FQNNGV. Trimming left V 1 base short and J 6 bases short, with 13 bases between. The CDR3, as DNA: TGTGCCAGCAGCTTAGGGATAGCGGAGACCAATGAGCAGTTCTTC. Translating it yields CASSLGIAETNEQFF.

As DNA, the CDR3 is TGTGCCAGCAGTCGCCTACCGACCGGGACAGAAACTTCCCCTTACAATCAGCCCCAGCATTTT. As protein: CASSRLPTGTETSPYNQPQHF. The chain has TRBV28 and TRBJ1-5; 7 bases are a match to TRBD1. This CDR3 is 21 amino acids long. The V and J ends lost 5 bases and 3 bases, in that order; junction bases with no gene match: 25. Germline V gene lookup returns CDR1 MDHEN and CDR2 SYDVKM.

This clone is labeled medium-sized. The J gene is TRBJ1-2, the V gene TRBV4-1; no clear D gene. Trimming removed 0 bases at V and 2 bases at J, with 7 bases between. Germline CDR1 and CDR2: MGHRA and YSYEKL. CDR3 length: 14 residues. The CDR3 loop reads CASSQDRTNYGYTF. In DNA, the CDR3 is TGCGCCAGCAGCCAAGACAGAACAAACTATGGCTACACCTTC.

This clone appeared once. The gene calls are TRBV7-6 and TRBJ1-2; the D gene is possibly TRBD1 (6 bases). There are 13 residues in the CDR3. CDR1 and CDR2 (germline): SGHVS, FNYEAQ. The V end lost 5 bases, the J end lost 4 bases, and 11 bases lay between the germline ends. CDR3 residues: CASSPGVAYGYTF. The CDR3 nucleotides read TGTGCCAGCAGCCCAGGGGTTGCCTATGGCTACACCTTC.

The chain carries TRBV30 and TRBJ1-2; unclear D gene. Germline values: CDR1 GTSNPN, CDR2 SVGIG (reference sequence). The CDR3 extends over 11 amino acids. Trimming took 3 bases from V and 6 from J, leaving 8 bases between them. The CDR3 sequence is CAWSPQNGYTF. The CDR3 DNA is TGTGCCTGGAGCCCACAGAATGGCTACACCTTC. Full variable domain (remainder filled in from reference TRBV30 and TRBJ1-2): SQTIHQWPATLVQPVGSPLSLECTVEGTSNPNLYWYRQAAGRGLQLLFYSVGIGQISSEVPQNLSASRPQDRQFILSSKKLLLSDSGFYLCAWSPQNGYTFGSGTRLTVV.

CDR3 in amino acids: CASSLRGHLYNEQFF. The CDR3 bases are TGTGCCAGCAGTTTACGGGGACACCTTTACAATGAGCAGTTCTTC. The chain links TRBV28 to TRBJ2-1, with D possibly TRBD1 on 6 matching bases. This CDR3 spans 15 amino acids. Germline V CDR1 and CDR2: MDHEN, SYDVKM. Deletions cut 2 bases from V and 4 bases from J, with 12 bases between.

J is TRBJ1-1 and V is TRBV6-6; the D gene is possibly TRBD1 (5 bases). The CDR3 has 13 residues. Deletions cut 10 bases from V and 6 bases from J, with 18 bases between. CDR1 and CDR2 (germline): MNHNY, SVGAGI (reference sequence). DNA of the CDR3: TGTGCCACCTCGTGGGGGGGGTTTGCTGAAGCTTTCTTT. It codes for CATSWGGFAEAFF.

CDR3 in amino acids: CSARDLREAFF. Here the CDR3 DNA reads TGCAGTGCTAGAGATCTCCGTGAAGCTTTCTTT. V and J are TRBV20-1 and TRBJ1-1; D is undetermined. Germline CDR1 and CDR2: DFQATT and SNEGSKA (reference sequence). V shed 0 bases and J shed 7 bases, with 6 bases lying between them. The CDR3 runs to 11 residues.

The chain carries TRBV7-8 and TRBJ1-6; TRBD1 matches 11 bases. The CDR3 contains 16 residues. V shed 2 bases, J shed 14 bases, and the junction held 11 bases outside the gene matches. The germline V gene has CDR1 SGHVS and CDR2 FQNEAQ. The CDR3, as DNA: TGTGCCAGCAGCTTATTCGGGACAGGGGGTATCGGCACCCTCCACTTT. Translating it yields CASSLFGTGGIGTLHF.